The text below deals with one TCR beta chain. The record originates from a study of blood T cell repertoires in COVID-19. Study summary: From T cells, B-cell-depleted T cells, or PBMCs came the material, which was cDNA or gDNA.

Per the study methods: Amplified reference gene primers provided the basis for estimating nucleated cell counts. TCRdb's copy holds only in-frame clones and misses some; the assay was immunoSEQ multiplex PCR. V and J calls and clone size are copied from that table; D and trimming were computed from the DNA. The sample carries around 230,000 clones, around 87% recorded once. V gave up 8 bases and J gave up 7 bases; unmatched junction bases: 6. Germline V lookup: CDR1 MNHEY, CDR2 SVGAGI. The CDR3 is 13 amino acids. Participant-given clinical history determined each cohort assignment. The chain employs TRBV6-5 and TRBJ1-5; 9 bases match TRBD1. The sequence derives from a woman aged 40 to 49 with acute COVID-19. Sequenced sample: PBMCs or T cells enriched from blood (not recorded which). CDR3 nucleotide sequence: TGTGCCAGCGGACGACAGGGGGGACAGCCCCAGCATTTT. Translated, it gives CASGRQGGQPQHF.